This T cell receptor beta chain was recovered during a study of molecular identifiers for immune sequencing clone quantification. At the level of the study: Replicates partitioned RNA from approximately 22,000 or 94,000 naive CD8 cells into five parts, sequencing four.

Each CDR3 protein is one row after TCRdb ran MiXCR on the PCR reads. The repertoire holds under 600,000 distinct CDR3 sequences, with around 25% as singletons. This clonotype showed up many times. Deletions cut 1 base from V and 3 bases from J, with 13 bases between. Per germline, CDR1 SGHAT and CDR2 FQNNGV. This CDR3 is 15 amino acids long. V is TRBV11-2 and J is TRBJ2-7; D is perhaps TRBD1 (5 bases). Sequenced material: naive CD8+ T cells from blood, with Jurkat cell RNA spiked in. Sample subset: FACS-sorted CD8+CD4-CCR7+CD45RA+ naive T cells. This TCR came from a human donor in good health. Some libraries in this study had Jurkat cell RNA spiked in. CDR3 amino acids: CASSLVVGARYEQYF. The CDR3 coding sequence is TGTGCCAGCAGCTTAGTTGTAGGGGCCCGCTACGAGCAGTACTTC. Filled out from reference TRBV11-2 and TRBJ2-7, the complete variable domain reads EAGVAQSPRYKIIEKRQSVAFWCNPISGHATLYWYQQILGQGPKLLIQFQNNGVVDDSQLPKDRFSAERLKGVDSTLKIQPAKLEDSAVYLCASSLVVGARYEQYFGPGTRLTVT.